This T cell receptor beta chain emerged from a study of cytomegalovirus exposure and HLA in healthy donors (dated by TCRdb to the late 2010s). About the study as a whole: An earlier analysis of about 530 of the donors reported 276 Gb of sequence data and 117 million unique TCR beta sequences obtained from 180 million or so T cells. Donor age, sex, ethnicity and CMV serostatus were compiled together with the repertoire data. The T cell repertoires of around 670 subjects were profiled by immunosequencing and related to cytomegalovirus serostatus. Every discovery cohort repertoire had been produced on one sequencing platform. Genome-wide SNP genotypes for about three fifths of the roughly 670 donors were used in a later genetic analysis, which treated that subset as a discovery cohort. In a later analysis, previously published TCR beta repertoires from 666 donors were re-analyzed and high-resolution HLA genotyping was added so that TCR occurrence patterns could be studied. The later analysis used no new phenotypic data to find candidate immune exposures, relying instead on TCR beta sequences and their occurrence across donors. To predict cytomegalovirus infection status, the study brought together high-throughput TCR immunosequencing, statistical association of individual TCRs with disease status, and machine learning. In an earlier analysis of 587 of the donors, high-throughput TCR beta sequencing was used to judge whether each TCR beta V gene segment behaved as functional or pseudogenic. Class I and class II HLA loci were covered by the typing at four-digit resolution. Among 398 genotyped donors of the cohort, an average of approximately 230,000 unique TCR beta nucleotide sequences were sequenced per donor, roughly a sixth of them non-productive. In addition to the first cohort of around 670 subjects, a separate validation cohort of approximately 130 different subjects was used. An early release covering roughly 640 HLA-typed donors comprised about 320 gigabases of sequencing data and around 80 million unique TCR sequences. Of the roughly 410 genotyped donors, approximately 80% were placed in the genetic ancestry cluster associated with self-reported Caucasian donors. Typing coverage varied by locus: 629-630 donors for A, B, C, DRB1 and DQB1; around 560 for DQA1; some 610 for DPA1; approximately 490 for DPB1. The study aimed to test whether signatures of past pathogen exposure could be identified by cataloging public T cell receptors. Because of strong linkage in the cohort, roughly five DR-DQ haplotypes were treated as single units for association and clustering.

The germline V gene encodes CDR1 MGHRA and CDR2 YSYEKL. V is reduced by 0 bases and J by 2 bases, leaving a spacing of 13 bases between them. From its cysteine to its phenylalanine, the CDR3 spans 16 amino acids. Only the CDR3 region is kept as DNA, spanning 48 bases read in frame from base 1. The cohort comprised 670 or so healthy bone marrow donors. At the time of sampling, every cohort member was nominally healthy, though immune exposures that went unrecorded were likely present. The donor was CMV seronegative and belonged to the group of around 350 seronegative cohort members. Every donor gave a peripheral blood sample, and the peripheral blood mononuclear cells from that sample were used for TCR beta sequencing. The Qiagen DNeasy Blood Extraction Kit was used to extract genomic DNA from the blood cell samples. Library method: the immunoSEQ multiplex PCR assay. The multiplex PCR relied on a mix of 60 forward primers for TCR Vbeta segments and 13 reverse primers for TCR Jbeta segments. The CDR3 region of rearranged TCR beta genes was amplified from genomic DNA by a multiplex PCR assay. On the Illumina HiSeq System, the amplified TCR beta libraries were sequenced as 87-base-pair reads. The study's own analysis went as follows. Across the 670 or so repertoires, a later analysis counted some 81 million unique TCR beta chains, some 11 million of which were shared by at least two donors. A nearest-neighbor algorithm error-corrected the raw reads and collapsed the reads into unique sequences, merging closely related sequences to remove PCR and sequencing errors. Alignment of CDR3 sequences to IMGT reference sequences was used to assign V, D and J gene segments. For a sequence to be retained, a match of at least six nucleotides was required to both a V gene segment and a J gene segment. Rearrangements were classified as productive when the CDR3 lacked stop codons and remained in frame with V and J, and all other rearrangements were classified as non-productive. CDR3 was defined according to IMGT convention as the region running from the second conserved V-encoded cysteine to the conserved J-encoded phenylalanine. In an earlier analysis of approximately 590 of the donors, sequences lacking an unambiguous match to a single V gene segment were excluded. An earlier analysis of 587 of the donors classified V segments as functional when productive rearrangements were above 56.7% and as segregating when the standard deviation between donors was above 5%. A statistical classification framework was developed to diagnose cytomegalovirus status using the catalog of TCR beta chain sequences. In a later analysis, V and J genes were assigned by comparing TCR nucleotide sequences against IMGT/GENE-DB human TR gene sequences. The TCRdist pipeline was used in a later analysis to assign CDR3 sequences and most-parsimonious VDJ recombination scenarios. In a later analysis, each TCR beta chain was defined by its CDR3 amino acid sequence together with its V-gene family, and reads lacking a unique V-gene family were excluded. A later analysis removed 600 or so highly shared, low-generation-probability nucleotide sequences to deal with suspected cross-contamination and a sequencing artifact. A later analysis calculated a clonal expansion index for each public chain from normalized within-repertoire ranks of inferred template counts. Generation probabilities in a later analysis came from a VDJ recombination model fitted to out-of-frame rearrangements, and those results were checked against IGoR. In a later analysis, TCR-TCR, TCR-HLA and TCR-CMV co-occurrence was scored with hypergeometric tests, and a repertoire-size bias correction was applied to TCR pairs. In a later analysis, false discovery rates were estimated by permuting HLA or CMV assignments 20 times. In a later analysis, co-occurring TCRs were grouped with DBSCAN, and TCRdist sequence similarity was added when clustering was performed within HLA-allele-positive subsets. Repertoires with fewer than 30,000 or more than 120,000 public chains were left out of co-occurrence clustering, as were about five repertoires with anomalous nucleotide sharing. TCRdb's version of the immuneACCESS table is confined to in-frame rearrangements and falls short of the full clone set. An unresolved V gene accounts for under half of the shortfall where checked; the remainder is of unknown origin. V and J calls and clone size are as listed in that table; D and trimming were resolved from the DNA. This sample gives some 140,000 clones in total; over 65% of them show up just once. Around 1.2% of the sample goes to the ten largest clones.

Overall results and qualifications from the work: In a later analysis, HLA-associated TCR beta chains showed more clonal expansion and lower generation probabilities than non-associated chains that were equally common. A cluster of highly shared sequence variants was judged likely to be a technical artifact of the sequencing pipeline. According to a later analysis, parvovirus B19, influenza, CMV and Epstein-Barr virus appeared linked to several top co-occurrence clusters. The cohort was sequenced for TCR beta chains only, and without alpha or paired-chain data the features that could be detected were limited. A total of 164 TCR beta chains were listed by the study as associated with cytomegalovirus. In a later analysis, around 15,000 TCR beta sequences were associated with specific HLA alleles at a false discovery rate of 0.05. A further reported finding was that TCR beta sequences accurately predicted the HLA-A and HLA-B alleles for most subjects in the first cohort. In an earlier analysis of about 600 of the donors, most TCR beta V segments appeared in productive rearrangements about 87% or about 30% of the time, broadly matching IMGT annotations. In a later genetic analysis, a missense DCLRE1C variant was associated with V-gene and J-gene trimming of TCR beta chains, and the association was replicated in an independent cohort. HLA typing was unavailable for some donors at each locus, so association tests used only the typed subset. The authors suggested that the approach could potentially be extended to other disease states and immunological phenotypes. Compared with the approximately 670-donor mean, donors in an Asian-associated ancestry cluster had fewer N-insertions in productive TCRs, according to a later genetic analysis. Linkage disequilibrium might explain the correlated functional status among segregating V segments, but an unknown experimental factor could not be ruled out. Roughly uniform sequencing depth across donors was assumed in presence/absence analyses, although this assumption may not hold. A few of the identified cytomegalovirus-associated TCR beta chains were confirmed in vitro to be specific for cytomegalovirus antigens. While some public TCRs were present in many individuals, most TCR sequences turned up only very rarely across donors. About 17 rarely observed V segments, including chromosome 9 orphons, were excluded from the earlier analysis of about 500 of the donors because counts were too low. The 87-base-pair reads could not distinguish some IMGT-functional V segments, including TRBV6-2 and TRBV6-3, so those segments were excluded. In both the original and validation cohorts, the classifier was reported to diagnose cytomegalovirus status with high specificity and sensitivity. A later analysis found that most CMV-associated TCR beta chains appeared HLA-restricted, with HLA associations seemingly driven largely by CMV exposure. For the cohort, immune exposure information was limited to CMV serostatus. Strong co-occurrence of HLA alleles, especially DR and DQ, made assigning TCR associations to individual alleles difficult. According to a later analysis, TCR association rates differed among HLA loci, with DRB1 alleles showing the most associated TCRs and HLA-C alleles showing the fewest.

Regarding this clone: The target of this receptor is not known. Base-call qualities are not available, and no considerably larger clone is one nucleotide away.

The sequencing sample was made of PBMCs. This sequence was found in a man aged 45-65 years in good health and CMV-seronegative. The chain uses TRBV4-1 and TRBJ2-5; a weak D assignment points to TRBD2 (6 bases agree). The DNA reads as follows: TGCGCCAGCAGCCAAGATCGGAGCGGGTTGCAAGAGACCCAGTACTTC. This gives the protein CASSQDRSGLQETQYF.